The sequence of this T cell receptor beta chain was determined in a study of blood T cell repertoires in COVID-19. Study summary: Material from acute and convalescent COVID-19 was sourced from the United States, Italy and Spain. T cells, B-cell-depleted T cells, or PBMCs supplied cDNA or gDNA.

Per the original methods: Amplification from reference gene primers served as the basis for estimated nucleated cell counts. Clones were read by immunoSEQ multiplex PCR, and TCRdb kept only the in-frame ones, dropping some. For V, J and clone size, that table is used; D and trimming come from the DNA. The sample contains over 120,000 clones, roughly 84% of which appear only once. There are 17 residues in the CDR3. Germline V gene lookup returns CDR1 KGHSH and CDR2 LQKENI. Comments on this clone: A junction end diverges from the germline sequence, so it may reflect a read error.

The J gene is TRBJ1-1, the V gene TRBV18; 12 bases match TRBD1. This receptor was identified in a man aged 55 to 69 with active or convalescent COVID-19. The sequencing sample was made of peripheral blood. CDR3: CASSPDSGLGQGAEAFF. DNA of the CDR3: TGTGCCAGCTCACCCGACTCGGGGTTGGGACAGGGGGCTGAGGCTTTCTTT.